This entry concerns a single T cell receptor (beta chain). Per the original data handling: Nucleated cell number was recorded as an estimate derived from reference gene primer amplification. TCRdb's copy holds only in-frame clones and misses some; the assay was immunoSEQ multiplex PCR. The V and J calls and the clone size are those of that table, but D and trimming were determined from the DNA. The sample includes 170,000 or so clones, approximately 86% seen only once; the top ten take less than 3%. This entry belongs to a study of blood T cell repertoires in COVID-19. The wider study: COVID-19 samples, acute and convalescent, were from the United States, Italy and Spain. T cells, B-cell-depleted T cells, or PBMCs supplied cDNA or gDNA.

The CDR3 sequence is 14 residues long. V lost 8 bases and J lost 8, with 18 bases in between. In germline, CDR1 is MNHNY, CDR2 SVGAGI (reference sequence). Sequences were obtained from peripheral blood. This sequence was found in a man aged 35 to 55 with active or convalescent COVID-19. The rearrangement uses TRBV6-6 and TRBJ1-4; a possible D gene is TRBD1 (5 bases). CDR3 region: CASAGGGEWEKLFF. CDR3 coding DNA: TGTGCCAGCGCGGGGGGGGGAGAATGGGAAAAACTGTTTTTT.